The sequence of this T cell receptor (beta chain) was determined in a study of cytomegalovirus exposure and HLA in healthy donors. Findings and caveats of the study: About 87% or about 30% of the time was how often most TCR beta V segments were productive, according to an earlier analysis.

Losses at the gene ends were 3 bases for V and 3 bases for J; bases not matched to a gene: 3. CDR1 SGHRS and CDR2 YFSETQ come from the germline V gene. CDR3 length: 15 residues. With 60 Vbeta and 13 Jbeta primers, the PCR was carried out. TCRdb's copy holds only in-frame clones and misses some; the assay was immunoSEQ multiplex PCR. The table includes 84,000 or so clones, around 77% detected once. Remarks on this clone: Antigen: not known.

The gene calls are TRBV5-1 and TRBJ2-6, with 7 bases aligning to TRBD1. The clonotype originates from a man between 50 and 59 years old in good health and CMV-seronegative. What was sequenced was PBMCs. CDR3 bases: TGCGCCAGCAGCTCAACAGGGGATGGGGCCAACGTCCTGACTTTC. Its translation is CASSSTGDGANVLTF.